Shown below are 9 T cell receptor beta chains from a single sample sequenced in a study of graft-versus-host responses after intestinal transplantation. Assay used: immunoSEQ multiplex PCR; TCRdb lists only in-frame clones, some missing. The repertoire holds several thousand clones, with 22% as singletons. The sequencing here drew on alloreactive CD4+ T cells from a mixed lymphocyte reaction culture, taken before transplantation. Subset reported: CFSE-low proliferating T cells sorted from approximately 6-day pre-transplant mixed lymphocyte reaction (GvH or HvG direction). The receptor source for this set is a human patient who was an organ donor for intestinal transplantation.

This clone came up a few times. The chain carries TRBV5-1 and TRBJ1-1; D gene ambiguous. Germline V gene sequence: CDR1 SGHRS, CDR2 YFSETQ. This CDR3 has 15 amino acids. V lost 0 bases and J lost 1, with 10 bases in between. The CDR3 loop is CASSLGGLGNTEAFF. As DNA, the CDR3 is TGCGCCAGCAGCTTGGGTGGGCTGGGGAACACTGAAGCTTTCTTT.

Remarks on this clone: This may be a read error: a much more frequent sequence differs by one nucleotide. The sample has other DNA sequences that encode this CDR3 too. The CDR3 reads CASSLEVVQPQHF. CDR3 coding DNA: TGTGCCAGCAGCTTAGAGGTTGTTCAGCCCCAGCATTTT. The chain recombines TRBV7-6 with TRBJ1-5; D call uncertain. V was shortened by 1 base and J by 6 bases, with 7 bases between the two germline ends. Germline V gene data show CDR1 as SGHVS and CDR2 as FNYEAQ. CDR3 size: 13 residues.

The V call is TRBV14, the J call TRBJ2-5; D not resolved. Trimming took 4 bases from V and 5 from J, leaving 17 bases between them. The germline CDR1 and CDR2 sequences are SGHDN and FVKESK. The CDR3 has 15 amino acids. The CDR3 region is CASSRRRIGGETQYF. The CDR3 DNA sequence: TGTGCCAGCAGCCGCCGAAGGATTGGCGGTGAGACCCAGTACTTC.

The CDR3 reads CASSEVRQGSTEAFF. The CDR3 DNA is TGTGCCAGCAGTGAAGTTAGGCAGGGATCGACTGAAGCTTTCTTT. The V call is TRBV6-1, the J call TRBJ1-1, with D perhaps matching TRBD1 (5 bases). The germline V gene encodes CDR1 MNHNS and CDR2 SASEGT. The V end was cut by 1 base, the J end by 5 bases, with 14 bases between. The CDR3 runs 15 residues.

With regard to this clone: At one boundary the junction diverges from the germline segment, which might be a read error. Other DNA sequences in this specimen translate into the identical CDR3. The chain couples TRBV7-9 to TRBJ1-5, with D possibly being TRBD1 (6 bases). CDR1 SEHNR and CDR2 FQNEAQ come from the germline V gene (reference sequence). This CDR3 contains 16 residues. CDR3 sequence reads: CASSQDRWTVQGPQHF. The CDR3 coding sequence is TGCGCCAGCAGCCAAGACCGATGGACAGTCCAGGGGCCCCAGCATTTT.

The chain links TRBV7-4 to TRBJ2-2; weak D call: TRBD1 (6 bases). The germline V gene encodes CDR1 SGHVT and CDR2 SQSDAQ. The CDR3 has 16 amino acids. V gave up 2 bases and J gave up 5 bases, with 15 bases separating them. The CDR3 DNA reads TGTGCCAGCAGCTTAAGTCCCAGGGGAGTTACCGGGGAGCTGTTTTTT. The encoded protein is CASSLSPRGVTGELFF.

This clone rates as medium-sized. The chain recombines TRBV7-2 with TRBJ2-2; D is possibly TRBD2 (6 bases). This CDR3 spans 16 amino acids. Looked up from germline, CDR1 is SGHTA and CDR2 is FQGNSA. V dropped 7 bases and J dropped 2 bases, with 17 bases sitting between them. The CDR3 DNA sequence: TGTGCCAGCACCCCCTTAGGAGGGTCAAACACCGGGGAGCTGTTTTTT. Residues: CASTPLGGSNTGELFF.

This clone was found a few times. The rearrangement joins TRBV18 to TRBJ1-3, with no clear D. V lost 5 bases and J lost 0, with 11 bases in between. This CDR3 has 15 amino acids. CDR1 KGHSH and CDR2 LQKENI come from the germline V gene. The CDR3 DNA is TGTGCCAGCTCAGGCGTCCGATTCTCTGGAAACACCATATATTTT. Residues: CASSGVRFSGNTIYF. Full variable domain (outside the CDR3, taken from reference TRBV18 and TRBJ1-3): NAGVMQNPRHLVRRRGQEARLRCSPMKGHSHVYWYRQLPEEGLKFMVYLQKENIIDESGMPKERFSAEFPKEGPSILRIQQVVRGDSAAYFCASSGVRFSGNTIYFGEGSWLTVV.

This clone was counted a few times. The chain links TRBV11-2 to TRBJ1-2, with no clear D. The V end lost 1 base, the J end lost 4 bases, and 7 bases lay between the germline ends. Per the germline V gene, CDR1 is SGHAT and CDR2 is FQNNGV. The CDR3 contains 13 residues. As DNA, the CDR3 is TGTGCCAGCAGCTTAGCGGAGTTCTATGGCTACACCTTC. Translated, it gives CASSLAEFYGYTF.